This T cell receptor beta chain was retrieved from a study of blood T cell repertoires in COVID-19. Study background: The analysed material was cDNA or gDNA that came from T cells, B-cell-depleted T cells, or PBMCs.

In the authors' methods: Researchers report that nucleated cell counts were estimated from reference gene primer amplification. Profiled with immunoSEQ multiplex PCR; TCRdb holds only in-frame clones, not every one. For V, J and clone size, that table is used; D and trimming come from the DNA. The data contain roughly 500,000 clones, over 75% of them singletons. This TCR was recovered from a woman in her 40s who had recovered from COVID-19. The specimen was PBMCs or T cells enriched from blood (not recorded which).

CDR3 bases: TGTGCCAGCAGCTACCCTAGCGGGAACTACAATGAGCAGTTCTTC. Translating it yields CASSYPSGNYNEQFF. This rearrangement joins TRBV5-4 to TRBJ2-1, with 9 bases matching TRBD2. CDR1 and CDR2 from the germline V gene are SGHNT and YYREEE (reference sequence). V gave up 3 bases and J gave up 3 bases; unmatched junction bases: 4. CDR3 length: 15 residues.